The 3 T cell receptor beta chains reported below all come from one sample, sequenced in a study of cytomegalovirus exposure and HLA in healthy donors. Primers for the PCR totalled 60 Vbeta and 13 Jbeta. Produced via immunoSEQ multiplex PCR; TCRdb's table is partial and in-frame only. The table lists about 200,000 clones, over 75% of them singletons. What was sequenced was PBMCs. These receptors all stem from a woman aged 30 to 39 in good health and CMV-seronegative.

This clone has more than one count but fewer than ten. The chain has TRBV7-9 and TRBJ2-5, with 7 nucleotides matching TRBD1. Germline V gene lookup returns CDR1 SEHNR and CDR2 FQNEAQ (reference sequence). There are 12 residues in the CDR3. Unmatched junction bases numbered 5, after V lost 5 bases and J lost 8 bases. The CDR3 DNA is TGTGCCAGCAGCCCCGACAGGGATACCCAGTACTTC. Protein: CASSPDRDTQYF.

V is TRBV30 and J is TRBJ2-6; D unresolved. This CDR3 has 17 residues. Germline V CDR1 and CDR2: GTSNPN, SVGIG (reference sequence). V gave up 0 bases and J gave up 0 bases, with 12 bases separating them. The CDR3: CAWSVVRTSSGANVLTF. CDR3 DNA: TGTGCCTGGAGTGTAGTCAGAACCAGCTCTGGGGCCAACGTCCTGACTTTC.

The chain combines TRBV28 with TRBJ2-5, with D possibly matching TRBD1 (5 bases). Germline lookup yields CDR1 MDHEN and CDR2 SYDVKM. The V end lost 2 bases, the J end lost 2 bases, and 12 bases lay between the germline ends. The CDR3 spans 15 residues. The DNA for the CDR3 is TGTGCCAGCAGTTTAACAGGACCAGGACAAGAGACCCAGTACTTC. It is translated as CASSLTGPGQETQYF.